What follows are 20 T cell receptor beta chains derived from one specimen sequenced in a study of T-cell reconstitution after alpha-beta-depleted transplantation in children. For TCRbeta, the library was prepared with unique molecular identifiers. TCRdb processed the PCR reads anew with MiXCR; each CDR3 protein has one entry. The sample carries about 160,000 distinct CDR3 sequences, 11% recorded once. Sequenced material: PBMCs, taken before TCRalphabeta/CD19-depleted stem cell transplant. All receptors derive from a boy aged 2 to 10 with acute myeloid leukemia, due to receive a stem cell transplant.

V and J are TRBV10-2 and TRBJ2-2, with 8 bases matching TRBD1. The germline CDR1 and CDR2 sequences are WSHSY and SAAADI. The J segment lost 6 bases and the V segment lost 7 bases, leaving 4 bases of the junction unmatched. CDR3 length: 13 amino acids. CDR3 nucleotides: TGCGCCAGCAAACCGGGACAGGCCGGGGAGCTGTTTTTT. As protein: CASKPGQAGELFF.

There are many counts of this clonotype. The gene calls are TRBV9 and TRBJ2-4; 15 nucleotides agree with TRBD2. Germline CDR1 SGDLS, CDR2 YYNGEE. V lost 4 bases and J lost 0; bases outside the gene matches: 8. The CDR3 contains 19 residues. The CDR3 DNA sequence: TGTGCCAGCAGCCCCGGACTAGCGGGGGGGAAAGTAGCCAAAAACATTCAGTACTTC. Amino acid sequence: CASSPGLAGGKVAKNIQYF. The full variable domain, its missing parts supplied by reference TRBV9 and TRBJ2-4, is DSGVTQTPKHLITATGQRVTLRCSPRSGDLSVYWYQQSLDQGLQFLIQYYNGEERAKGNILERFSAQQFPDLHSELNLSSLELGDSALYFCASSPGLAGGKVAKNIQYFGAGTRLSVL.

This clonotype was seen many times. The chain couples TRBV6-5 to TRBJ1-2, with 11 positions matching TRBD1. CDR1 is MNHEY, CDR2 SVGAGI, per germline. This CDR3 contains 15 residues. The trim removed 4 bases at V and 4 bases at J, leaving 5 bases unmatched. The CDR3 is CASSLGQGAVYGYTF. CDR3 DNA: TGTGCCAGCAGTTTAGGACAGGGGGCAGTCTATGGCTACACCTTC.

The sample holds many counts of this clonotype. The chain combines TRBV20-1 with TRBJ2-1, with D perhaps being TRBD1 or TRBD2 (5 bases each). From germline, CDR1 is DFQATT and CDR2 SNEGSKA (reference sequence). The CDR3 runs 16 residues. Trimming pared 6 bases from V and 3 bases from J, leaving 21 bases between. The CDR3 DNA reads as TGCAGTGCGGTTAAACGGGGCCACTCTATCTACAATGAGCAGTTCTTC. This encodes CSAVKRGHSIYNEQFF.

This clonotype appeared many times. V usage is TRBV10-2 and J usage is TRBJ2-1; D might be TRBD2 (6 bases). V was pared by 6 bases and J by 6 bases, with 15 bases between. The CDR3 consists of 14 residues. CDR1 is WSHSY, CDR2 SAAADI, per germline. Here the CDR3 DNA reads TGCGCCAGCAGGGTAGTGACTAGATCCAATGAGCAGTTCTTC. Translation gives CASRVVTRSNEQFF.

This clonotype occurred many times. V and J are TRBV7-8 and TRBJ2-7; 8 bases are a match to TRBD2. This CDR3 has 16 amino acids. After removal of 2 bases from V and 5 bases from J, the junction contained 11 bases not matched to a gene. CDR1 SGHVS and CDR2 FQNEAQ come from the germline V gene. The CDR3 is CASSLRAGGSIHEQYF. CDR3 sequence (DNA): TGTGCCAGCAGCTTAAGGGCGGGAGGATCCATCCACGAGCAGTACTTC.

This clonotype occurred many times. The chain links TRBV29-1 to TRBJ2-2; a possible D gene is TRBD1 (6 bases). Per germline, CDR1 SQVTM and CDR2 ANQGSEA. This CDR3 contains 14 residues. V lost 7 bases and J 2 bases, leaving 14 bases between the germline ends. The CDR3: CSGRAGTNTGELFF. CDR3 bases: TGCAGCGGCCGAGCCGGGACAAACACCGGGGAGCTGTTTTTT.

For this clonotype: This may be a read error, as it is one base from a much larger clone. The chain employs TRBV5-1 and TRBJ1-2; D not resolved. Per germline, CDR1 SGHRS and CDR2 YFSETQ. CDR3 length: 13 amino acids. V was clipped by 1 base and J by 6 bases, with 10 bases between them. CDR3 in DNA: TGCGCCAGCAGCTTGACAGCAGTTAATGGCTACACCTTC. This sequence encodes CASSLTAVNGYTF.

At least ten counts were recorded for this clonotype. This chain joins TRBV25-1 and TRBJ1-1; D unclear. V was cut by 3 bases and J by 0 bases, with 17 bases left in between. Germline CDR1 reads MGHDK; CDR2 reads SYGVNS. CDR3 size: 17 residues. The DNA of the CDR3 is TGTGCCAGCAGTGATTATAAGGAGAGTCCGATGAACACTGAAGCTTTCTTT. Its protein product is CASSDYKESPMNTEAFF. Based on the CDR3 plus reference TRBV25-1 and TRBJ1-1, the full variable domain is EADIYQTPRYLVIGTGKKITLECSQTMGHDKMYWYQQDPGMELHLIHYSYGVNSTEKGDLSSESTVSRIRTEHFPLTLESARPSHTSQYLCASSDYKESPMNTEAFFGQGTRLTVV.

This clonotype was observed a few times. The junction shows a germline mismatch at one end, possibly a read error. This chain links TRBV19 with TRBJ1-2; no clear D gene. The CDR3 spans 16 residues. Per germline, CDR1 LNHDA and CDR2 SQIVND (reference sequence). The CDR3 DNA follows: TGTGCAAGTAGTATAGGCATGCGAGACGGTAACTATGGCTACACCTTC. It translates to CASSIGMRDGNYGYTF.

The rearrangement links TRBV30 to TRBJ1-1; the D gene is possibly TRBD1 (6 bases). From germline, CDR1 is GTSNPN and CDR2 SVGIG (reference sequence). Between the trimmed V and J ends, which lost 4 bases and 11 bases, there was a span of 20 bases. There are 13 residues in the CDR3. CDR3 protein: CAWKRDKGNSAFF. DNA for the CDR3: TGTGCCTGGAAAAGGGACAAGGGTAATTCGGCTTTCTTT.

This clonotype was counted many times. The chain employs TRBV29-1 and TRBJ1-3, with TRBD1 identical over 10 bases. From germline, CDR1 is SQVTM and CDR2 ANQGSEA. CDR3 size: 12 residues. V was clipped by 3 bases and J by 7 bases; unmatched bases: 0. The CDR3 sequence: CSVEGQGNTIYF. In nucleotides, the CDR3 is TGCAGCGTTGAGGGACAGGGGAACACCATATATTTT.

DNA for the CDR3: TGTGCCAGCAGCTTAGTCAAGTTGCAGAGAGCTAACTATGGCTACACCTTC. Translated, it gives CASSLVKLQRANYGYTF. The V call is TRBV11-2, the J call TRBJ1-2, with no clear D. Trimming shortened V by 1 base and J by 0 bases, and 15 bases separated the two germline ends. The CDR3 consists of 17 residues. Looked up from germline, CDR1 is SGHAT and CDR2 is FQNNGV.

This clonotype was found many times. The chain recombines TRBV4-1 with TRBJ2-3; tentatively, D is TRBD2 (6 bases). The CDR3 has 15 amino acids. Deletions cut 4 bases from V and 1 base from J, with 12 bases between. From germline, CDR1 is MGHRA and CDR2 YSYEKL. Here the CDR3 DNA reads TGCGCCAGCAGCCTAGCGGATTCCCGCACAGATACGCAGTATTTT. Its protein is CASSLADSRTDTQYF.

This clonotype was counted ten times or more. V and J are TRBV20-1 and TRBJ2-3, with 9 bases fitting TRBD1. CDR1 and CDR2 from the germline V gene are DFQATT and SNEGSKA (reference sequence). The J segment lost 5 bases and the V segment lost 3 bases, leaving 12 bases of the junction unmatched. There are 16 residues in the CDR3. CDR3 amino acids: CSARVGQGGLQDTQYF. The CDR3 coding sequence is TGCAGTGCTAGGGTGGGACAGGGCGGACTACAAGATACGCAGTATTTT.

This clonotype has just a few counts. The V gene is TRBV30, the J gene TRBJ2-1; D call uncertain. V lost 0 bases and J lost 10, with 10 bases in between. The germline V gene encodes CDR1 GTSNPN and CDR2 SVGIG (reference sequence). CDR3 size: 12 residues. CDR3 nucleotides: TGTGCCTGGAGTGTAGTAGTAAGGGAGCAGTTCTTC. Protein product: CAWSVVVREQFF.

This clonotype showed up many times. J is TRBJ1-2 and V is TRBV7-3; D not resolved. V was shortened by 1 base and J by 6 bases, with 6 bases between the two germline ends. CDR3 length equals 12 residues. CDR1 SGHTA and CDR2 FQGTGA come from the germline V gene. DNA of the CDR3: TGTGCCAGCAGCTTAAGCGGAGATGGCTACACCTTC. Its protein product is CASSLSGDGYTF.

This clonotype has ten or more counts. The chain links TRBV12-3 or TRBV12-4 to TRBJ1-6; TRBD1 might be the D (5 bases). This CDR3 contains 16 residues. With 4 bases removed from V and 6 bases from J, the gap between germline ends came to 16 bases. The CDR3 nucleotides read TGTGCCAGCAGTTCAAATACTCAGGGTAGTAATTCACCCCTCCACTTT. It translates to CASSSNTQGSNSPLHF.

In this sample, this clonotype turned up many times. The chain joins TRBV15 to TRBJ1-6; no clear D. The germline V gene has CDR1 LNHNV and CDR2 YYDKDF (reference sequence). V was trimmed by 0 bases and J by 8 bases, leaving 14 bases between them. The CDR3 length is 16 residues. The CDR3 loop is CATSRDLIRPDSPLHF. The CDR3, as DNA: TGTGCCACCAGCAGAGATCTTATAAGGCCGGATTCACCCCTCCACTTT.

In regard to this clonotype: A much larger clone is a single base away; this may be a read error. CDR3: CVSAADMTGELFF. The CDR3 nucleotides are TGTGTCAGCGCCGCGGATATGACCGGGGAGCTGTTTTTT. V usage is TRBV18 and J usage is TRBJ2-2, with D hard to call. CDR1 and CDR2 (germline): KGHSH, LQKENI. The CDR3 loop spans 13 amino acids.